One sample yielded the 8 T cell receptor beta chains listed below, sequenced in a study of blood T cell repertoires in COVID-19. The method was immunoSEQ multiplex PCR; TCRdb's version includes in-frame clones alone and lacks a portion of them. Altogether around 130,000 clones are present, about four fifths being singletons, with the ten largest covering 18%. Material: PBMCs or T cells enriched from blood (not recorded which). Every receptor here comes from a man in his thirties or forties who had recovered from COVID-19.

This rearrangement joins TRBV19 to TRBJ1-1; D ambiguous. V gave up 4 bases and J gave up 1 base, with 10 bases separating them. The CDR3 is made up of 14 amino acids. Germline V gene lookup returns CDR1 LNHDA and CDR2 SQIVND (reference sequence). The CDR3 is CASSKTDRNTEAFF. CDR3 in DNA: TGTGCCAGTAGTAAAACAGATAGGAACACTGAAGCTTTCTTT.

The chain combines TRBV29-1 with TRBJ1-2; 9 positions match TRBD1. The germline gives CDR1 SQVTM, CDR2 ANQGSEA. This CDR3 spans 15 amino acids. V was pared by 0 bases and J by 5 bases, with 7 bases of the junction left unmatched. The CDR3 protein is CSVEEDRGLGYGYTF. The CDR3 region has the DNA TGCAGCGTTGAAGAAGACAGGGGGTTGGGGTATGGCTACACCTTC.

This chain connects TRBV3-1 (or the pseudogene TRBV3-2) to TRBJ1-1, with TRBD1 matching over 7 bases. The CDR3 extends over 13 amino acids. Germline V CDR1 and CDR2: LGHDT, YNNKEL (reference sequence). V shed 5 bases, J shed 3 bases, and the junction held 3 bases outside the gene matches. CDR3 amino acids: CASSGQAYTEAFF. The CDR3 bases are TGTGCCAGCAGCGGACAGGCGTACACTGAAGCTTTCTTT.

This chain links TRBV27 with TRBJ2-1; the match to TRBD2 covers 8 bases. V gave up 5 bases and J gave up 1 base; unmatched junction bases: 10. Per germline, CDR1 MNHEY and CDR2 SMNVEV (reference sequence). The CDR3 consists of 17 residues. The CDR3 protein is CASSHPGGTESYNEQFF. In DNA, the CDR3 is TGTGCCAGCAGTCATCCGGGGGGGACGGAATCCTACAATGAGCAGTTCTTC.

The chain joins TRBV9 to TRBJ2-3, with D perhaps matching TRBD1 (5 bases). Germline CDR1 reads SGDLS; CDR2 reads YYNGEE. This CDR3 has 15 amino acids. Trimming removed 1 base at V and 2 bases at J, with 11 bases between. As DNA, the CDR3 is TGTGCCAGCAGCGTACGGCAGGGATACACAGATACGCAGTATTTT. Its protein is CASSVRQGYTDTQYF. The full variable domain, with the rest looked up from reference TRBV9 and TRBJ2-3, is DSGVTQTPKHLITATGQRVTLRCSPRSGDLSVYWYQQSLDQGLQFLIQYYNGEERAKGNILERFSAQQFPDLHSELNLSSLELGDSALYFCASSVRQGYTDTQYFGPGTRLTVL.

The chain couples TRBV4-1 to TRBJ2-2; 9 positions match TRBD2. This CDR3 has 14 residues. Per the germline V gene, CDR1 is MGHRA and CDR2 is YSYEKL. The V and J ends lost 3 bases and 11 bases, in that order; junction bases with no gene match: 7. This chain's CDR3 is CASSQLAGSLELFF. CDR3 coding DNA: TGCGCCAGCAGCCAGCTAGCGGGGAGTTTAGAGCTGTTTTTT.

Here the CDR3 reads CASTSTSGGAIGELFF. CDR3 nucleotide sequence: TGCGCCAGCACCTCGACTAGCGGGGGGGCAATCGGGGAGCTGTTTTTT. The rearrangement uses TRBV5-1 and TRBJ2-2; 14 positions match TRBD2. Trimming cost V 6 bases and J 7 bases; bases outside gene matches: 8. The CDR3 consists of 16 residues. The V gene's germline CDR1 is SGHRS and CDR2 YFSETQ.

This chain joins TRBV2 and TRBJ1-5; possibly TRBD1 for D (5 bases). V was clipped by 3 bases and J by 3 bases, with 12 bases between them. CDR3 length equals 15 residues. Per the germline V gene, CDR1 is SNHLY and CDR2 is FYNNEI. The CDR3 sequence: CASSDGAGFNQPQHF. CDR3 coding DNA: TGTGCCAGCAGTGATGGGGCAGGGTTCAATCAGCCCCAGCATTTT.